This paragraph reports one T cell receptor beta chain. Its antigen remains unidentified. The data were produced by immunoSEQ multiplex PCR, yet TCRdb's version contains in-frame clones alone and is incomplete. The sample has around 50,000 clones, approximately 82% seen once. The sample originates from a study of T cells in localized non-small cell lung cancer. Trimming pared 6 bases from V and 1 base from J, leaving 9 bases between. CDR1 SNHLY and CDR2 FYNNEI come from the germline V gene. The CDR3 loop spans 13 amino acids. Study-level results: There were a median roughly 61 of the top 100 tumor clones appearing in adjacent lung. Exceeding tumor, uninvolved adjacent lung had the highest T cell clonality. Heterogeneity is still possible, as just one tumor region was sequenced.

The chain links TRBV2 to TRBJ1-1; D is uncertain. The specimen was peripheral blood, collected before any cancer treatment. The clonotype originates from a female donor aged 60 or older with stage II squamous cell lung carcinoma. As DNA, the CDR3 is TGTGCCAGCAGCCCCGGATGGAACACTGAAGCTTTCTTT. This encodes CASSPGWNTEAFF. Supplemented by reference TRBV2 and TRBJ1-1, the full variable domain reads EPEVTQTPSHQVTQMGQEVILRCVPISNHLYFYWYRQILGQKVEFLVSFYNNEISEKSEIFDDQFSVERPDGSNFTLKIRSTKLEDSAMYFCASSPGWNTEAFFGQGTRLTVV.